These 8 T cell receptor beta chains came from one sample sequenced in a study of blood T cell repertoires in COVID-19. Profiling relied on immunoSEQ multiplex PCR, and the TCRdb table lists in-frame clones only, not all of them. The table shows 65,000 to 70,000 clones, with approximately 92% occurring only once. Sequenced input: peripheral blood. Source of these receptors: a human donor with active COVID-19. The donor label of this sample is uncertain.

The chain is built from TRBV7-7 and TRBJ2-7, with TRBD2 identical over 8 bases. The length of the CDR3 is 16 residues. Trimming removed 1 base from V and 5 bases from J; junction bases left unmatched: 10. Germline V gene data show CDR1 as SSHAT and CDR2 as FNYEAQ (reference sequence). CDR3 coding DNA: TGTGCCAGCAGCTTAGGTCCCGGTAGCGGGACTCACGAGCAGTACTTC. Translation gives CASSLGPGSGTHEQYF.

This clone was found a few times. V is TRBV6-2 or TRBV6-3 and J is TRBJ1-2; D unresolved. From germline, CDR1 is MNHEY and CDR2 SVGEGT. V shed 0 bases and J shed 3 bases, with 17 bases lying between them. The CDR3 has 17 residues. The CDR3 DNA reads TGTGCCAGCAGTTACTCCCCGACTATAGGGATCGACTATGGCTACACCTTC. Encoded protein: CASSYSPTIGIDYGYTF.

The J gene is TRBJ2-4, the V gene TRBV4-3; TRBD1 might be the D (6 bases). The germline CDR1 and CDR2 sequences are LGHNA and YSLEER. The CDR3 loop spans 15 amino acids. The germline V and J ends were trimmed by 5 bases and 8 bases, with 19 bases remaining between them. The CDR3 DNA follows: TGCGCCAGCAGCTCTCAAGGCGAGGGGGTGGACATTCAGTACTTC. It codes for CASSSQGEGVDIQYF.

The chain links TRBV5-1 to TRBJ1-5; 8 positions match TRBD1. With V trimmed by 7 bases and J by 0 bases, 12 bases remained unmatched. The CDR3 length is 17 residues. Germline-derived CDR1 and CDR2 are SGHRS and YFSETQ. CDR3 sequence (DNA): TGCGCCAGCGGGGCTCCGGGACAGGTTTATAGCAATCAGCCCCAGCATTTT. Translated, it gives CASGAPGQVYSNQPQHF.

This chain links TRBV5-8 with TRBJ1-2; 7 bases fit TRBD1. Germline CDR1 is SGHTS and CDR2 is YDEGEE. V shed 7 bases and J 1 base; nucleotides not matched to a gene: 7. This CDR3 is built from 14 residues. The CDR3, as DNA: TGTGCCAGCGGTGACAGGGCCCTTAACTATGGCTACACCTTC. As protein: CASGDRALNYGYTF.

The chain carries TRBV28 and TRBJ2-7, with 9 bases lining up with TRBD2. V gave up 7 bases and J gave up 2 bases; unmatched junction bases: 6. This CDR3 spans 14 amino acids. Germline lookup yields CDR1 MDHEN and CDR2 SYDVKM. CDR3 loop: CASTLAGEPYEQYF. The CDR3 DNA reads TGTGCCAGCACCTTAGCGGGAGAACCCTACGAGCAGTACTTC.

As for this clone: At one end the junction does not follow the germline gene, possibly because of a read error. This chain uses TRBV5-5 with TRBJ1-4, with a tentative D call TRBD1 (5 bases). The CDR3 covers 17 residues. Germline CDR1 is SGHKS and CDR2 is YYEKEE (reference sequence). The CDR3 DNA is TGTGCCCGCAGCCCGGGGGGGTCGGGTACCGGGGATGAAAAACTGTTTTTT. Translated: CARSPGGSGTGDEKLFF.

The V gene is TRBV6-2 or TRBV6-3, the J gene TRBJ2-7, with 8 bases that match TRBD2. Germline V lookup: CDR1 MNHEY, CDR2 SVGEGT. V shed 5 bases, J shed 0 bases, and the junction held 9 bases outside the gene matches. This CDR3 is 16 amino acids long. The CDR3 DNA reads as TGTGCCAGCAGTCTATTTGGTAGCGGGGCCTCCTACGAGCAGTACTTC. Encoded protein: CASSLFGSGASYEQYF.